The clone carrying this TCR beta chain has ten or more counts. Its antigen is unknown. One end of the junction varies from germline; a read error may be responsible. Germline assignment: CDR1 SGHTA and CDR2 FQGNSA. CDR3 length: 15 residues. The sample is drawn from a study of blood T cells in healthy people across ages. Across the whole study: Through template switching, about one barcoded beta molecule was captured per two T cells, as measured in model experiments. Whole-study results and caveats: With age, beta diversity per million T cells declined roughly linearly, significantly by 30 to 50.

The use of a sample-barcoded 5' primer and a J-beta primer mix characterized a second PCR of about 6 to 12 cycles. TCRdb fed the 5' RACE reads into MiXCR, producing one record per CDR3 protein. The sample records roughly 700,000 distinct CDR3 sequences, approximately 50% being singletons. The V call is TRBV7-2, the J call TRBJ2-7; 9 nucleotides align to TRBD1. The sequenced material came from blood. The clonotype originates from a woman aged 60-70 years in good health. Here the CDR3 DNA reads TGCGCCAGCAGCTTGGGCGGACAGGGGCCCTACGAGCAGTACTTC. Protein sequence: CASSLGGQGPYEQYF.